The present T cell receptor (beta chain) was sequenced within a study of blood T cell repertoires in COVID-19. The CDR3 length is 17 residues. Germline CDR1 and CDR2: MNHEY and SMNVEV (reference sequence). V lost 6 bases, J lost 7 bases, and 22 bases lay in between. In the authors' methods: Quantification of nucleated cells was approximated via reference gene primer amplification. Sequenced by immunoSEQ multiplex PCR; TCRdb stores in-frame clones only, minus some. V and J calls and clone size are given by that table; D and trimming were obtained from the DNA. The sample has approximately 76,000 clones, about 83% seen once.

What was sequenced was peripheral blood. This TCR derives from a man aged 25 to 40 with acute or convalescent COVID-19. The genes are TRBV27 and TRBJ1-6; TRBD1 is a possible D gene (5 bases). The CDR3, as DNA: TGTGCCAGCAGCTCCCGGTCCGGGGGAATAGGGAATTCACCCCTCCACTTT. Protein sequence: CASSSRSGGIGNSPLHF.